The T cell receptor (beta chain) under discussion was sequenced for a study of shared clonotypes between healthy human individuals. General study points: All-four-donor shared clonotypes had higher generation probabilities than non-shared clonotypes did. Large depth notwithstanding, sorted-subset sequencing proved incomplete by rarefaction.

Evenly divided among several immunoSEQ plates was the genomic DNA of each subset. The repertoire was sequenced with immunoSEQ multiplex PCR; TCRdb's copy has only in-frame clones and lacks some. The sample holds roughly 770,000 clones, about 96% seen once. CDR1 SGDLS and CDR2 YYNGEE come from the germline V gene. With V trimmed by 0 bases and J by 1 base, 4 bases remained unmatched. The CDR3 sequence is 15 residues long. Details on this clone: The antigen remains unidentified.

Terminally differentiated effector memory CD45RA+ cells were excluded from the naive CD8 cells, which were CD45RO-negative and positively selected for CCR7. The chain uses TRBV9 and TRBJ2-7, with TRBD2 identical over 7 bases. This receptor was identified in a young man in good health. The sample taken for sequencing was naive CD8+ T cells sorted from blood. The CDR3 loop is CASSVAGTTSYEQYF. DNA of the CDR3: TGTGCCAGCAGCGTAGCCGGGACTACTTCCTACGAGCAGTACTTC.